The entry that follows covers one T cell receptor (beta chain) sequence. Its antigen is unidentified. The sample is drawn from a study of T cell clones after liver transplantation. Study as a whole: Timepoints were pre-transplant, pre-withdrawal, and after withdrawal was completed or failed.

The CDR3 length is 16 residues. Trimming cost V 4 bases and J 5 bases, with 16 bases left between them. Germline values: CDR1 SGHNT, CDR2 YYREEE (reference sequence). The data were produced by immunoSEQ multiplex PCR, yet TCRdb's version contains in-frame clones alone and is incomplete. The data contain some 60,000 clones, 71% of them singletons. Whole-study findings and limits: In two subjects, few donor cells limited the measurable donor-reactive repertoire.

The chain links TRBV5-4 to TRBJ1-6, with D tentatively TRBD1 (6 bases). The receptor comes from a human donor who received a liver transplant. The material sequenced was CD4+ T cells from blood, taken before liver transplant. The CDR3 reads CASSLKTGLDNSPLHF. Here the CDR3 DNA reads TGTGCCAGCAGCCTCAAAACAGGGTTAGATAATTCACCCCTCCACTTT.